This passage covers 6 T cell receptor beta chains from one sample sequenced in a study of regulatory T cells in long-lasting Graves disease. Indicated time point: persistent/refractory GD, antithyroid drugs over 5 years with positive TRAb. Generation of the TCR library employed RNA extracted from PBMCs. Investigators prepared the TCR beta libraries by applying iRepertoire HTBI primers and Arm-PCR of CDR3 regions. TCRdb re-derived calls from the multiplex PCR reads in MiXCR, one entry per CDR3 protein. The sample carries hundreds of thousands of distinct CDR3 sequences, around 20% recorded once. Here the sequenced sample was peripheral blood mononuclear cells (PBMCs), taken when the disease was refractory, from a patient treated with antithyroid drugs. Receptors were obtained from a female donor with Graves disease.

This clonotype was counted between two and nine times. The chain employs TRBV12-3 or TRBV12-4 and TRBJ2-7, with TRBD2 matching 7 bases. The CDR3 runs to 13 residues. Unmatched junction bases numbered 4, after V lost 2 bases and J lost 6 bases. The CDR3 nucleotides are TGTGCCAGCAGTTTATTGGGAGGGGTCGAGCAGTACTTC. Translating it yields CASSLLGGVEQYF.

The table lists this clonotype with many counts. The V call is TRBV2, the J call TRBJ1-1; D gene unclear. CDR1 and CDR2 from the germline V gene are SNHLY and FYNNEI. CDR3 length equals 13 residues. V lost 6 bases, J lost 1 base, and 9 bases lay in between. The CDR3, as DNA: TGTGCCAGCAGCTCCGTGGGGAACACTGAAGCTTTCTTT. The encoded protein is CASSSVGNTEAFF.

This clonotype has a handful of counts. The chain couples TRBV6-1 to TRBJ1-2; D is unresolved. The length of the CDR3 is 13 residues. Germline V lookup: CDR1 MNHNS, CDR2 SASEGT. The ends were cut back, 2 bases at V and 4 bases at J, with 8 bases in the middle. In DNA, the CDR3 is TGTGCCAGCAGTGAAACGGGGTTCTATGGCTACACCTTC. Translating gives CASSETGFYGYTF.

A remark on this clonotype: Relative to the germline gene, one junction end is altered; a read error may explain this. The chain carries TRBV11-1 and TRBJ2-7; D assignment may be TRBD1 or TRBD2 (6 bases each). CDR3 size: 14 residues. Germline CDR1 SGHAT, CDR2 FQDESV (reference sequence). CDR3 nucleotide sequence: TGTGCCAGCAGCCCCCGAGGGGGGCCCTACGAGCGGTACTTC. Translated, it gives CASSPRGGPYERYF.

Comment on this clonotype: One end of the junction is discordant with germline, which a read error may explain. The chain has TRBV4-2 and TRBJ1-2; D remains ambiguous. Per the germline V gene, CDR1 is LGHNA and CDR2 is YNFKEQ. The CDR3 length is 13 residues. CDR3 bases: TGTGCCAGCAACCAAGGGAACAGCTATGGCTACACCTTC. Amino acids: CASNQGNSYGYTF.

This clonotype occurred many times. The chain's CDR3 is CANLPTVYGYTF. The CDR3 region has the DNA TGTGCCAACCTACCTACAGTTTATGGCTACACCTTC. The chain employs TRBV2 and TRBJ1-2; the D is unclear. From germline, CDR1 is SNHLY and CDR2 FYNNEI. The CDR3 length is 12 residues. Trimming stripped 10 bases from V and 5 bases from J, with 14 bases between.